Given below is one T cell receptor (beta chain) in context. This specimen comes from a study of blood T cell repertoires in COVID-19. Study background: Spain, Italy and the United States supplied samples that represented acute and convalescent COVID-19. T cells, B-cell-depleted T cells, or PBMCs supplied cDNA or gDNA.

This CDR3 comprises 16 residues. Germline CDR1 is MDHEN and CDR2 is SYDVKM. The J segment lost 4 bases and the V segment lost 6 bases, leaving 6 bases of the junction unmatched. Authors' analysis steps: For nucleated cells, counts were estimated from reference gene primer amplification. Clones were sequenced by immunoSEQ multiplex PCR, and TCRdb holds only the in-frame ones, with some missing. V, J and clone size reflect that table, while D and trimming were determined from the DNA. This sample has around 190,000 clones; 85% to 90% occur once, and the top ten carry approximately 4.5%. Sequenced input: peripheral blood. The chain employs TRBV28 and TRBJ2-5, with 15 bases aligning to TRBD2. The sequence came from a human donor in a cohort sampled during active COVID-19. The CDR3 is CASSSGLAGGIETQYF. The CDR3 nucleotides read TGTGCCAGCAGCTCCGGACTAGCGGGAGGGATAGAGACCCAGTACTTC.